This T cell receptor beta chain was found in a study of beta chain features in type 1 diabetes. Study details: Healthy donors and patients showed comparable age, gender and cell yields. The study, taken as a whole, reports: The naive, central memory and Treg TCRB repertoires looked more alike in patients than they did in healthy donors.

The CDR3 covers 15 residues. Germline V gene lookup returns CDR1 SEHNR and CDR2 FQNEAQ (reference sequence). V lost 5 bases to trimming and J lost 4 bases, with 17 bases between them. As regards this clone: Its specificity is not known.

The whole isolated RNA underwent reverse transcription, so sequencing captured expressed TCRB transcripts. TCRdb keeps only in-frame clones here, not all; method: immunoSEQ multiplex PCR. The sample contains about 110,000 clones, 40% of which appear only once. This chain uses TRBV7-9 with TRBJ2-5, with D unresolved. The receptor comes from a woman under 30 in good health. Sequencing was carried out using stem cell memory CD4+ T cells from blood. The CDR3 sequence is CASSPPQRRGETQYF. DNA of the CDR3: TGTGCCAGCAGCCCTCCACAACGGAGAGGAGAGACCCAGTACTTC.